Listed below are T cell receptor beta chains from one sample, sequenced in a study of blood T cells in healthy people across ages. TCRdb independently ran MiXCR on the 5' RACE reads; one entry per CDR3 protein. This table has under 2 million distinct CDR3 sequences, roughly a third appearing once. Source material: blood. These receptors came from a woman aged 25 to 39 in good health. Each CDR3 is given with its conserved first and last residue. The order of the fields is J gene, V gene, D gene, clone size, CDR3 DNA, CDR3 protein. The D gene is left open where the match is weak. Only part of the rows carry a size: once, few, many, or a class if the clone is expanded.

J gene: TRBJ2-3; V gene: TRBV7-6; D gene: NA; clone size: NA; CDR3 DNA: TGTGCCAGCAGCTTATTATTGAGGCCTTACGAGCAGTATTTT; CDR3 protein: CASSLLLRPYEQYF
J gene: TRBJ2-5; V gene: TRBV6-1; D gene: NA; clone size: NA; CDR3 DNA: TGTGCCAGCAGTCTTGTTTCATTGTACTTC; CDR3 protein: CASSLVSLYF
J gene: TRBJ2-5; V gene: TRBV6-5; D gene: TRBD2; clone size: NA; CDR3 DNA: TGTGCCAGCAGGGGACTAGCGGCCCAGGCCCAGTACTTC; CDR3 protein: CASRGLAAQAQYF
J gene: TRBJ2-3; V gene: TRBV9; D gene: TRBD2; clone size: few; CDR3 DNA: TGTGCCAGCAGCGTAGCTGGGTTGAGCGGGAAATCAGATACGCAGTATTTT; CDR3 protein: CASSVAGLSGKSDTQYF
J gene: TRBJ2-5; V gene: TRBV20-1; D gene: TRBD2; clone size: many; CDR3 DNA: TGCAGTGCTCTAATCGGACTAGCAGAAGAGACCCAGTACTTC; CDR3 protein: CSALIGLAEETQYF
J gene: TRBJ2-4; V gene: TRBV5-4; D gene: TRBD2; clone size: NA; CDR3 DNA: TGTGCCAGCAGCTTGGCAGCGGGAGGGCCCAAAAACATTCAGTACTTC; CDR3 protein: CASSLAAGGPKNIQYF
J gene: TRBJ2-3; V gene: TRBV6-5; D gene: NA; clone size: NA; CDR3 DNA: TGTGCGACGTTTGAGGGCGTCGGTTTGGTCAGCACAGATACGCAGTATTTT; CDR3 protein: CATFEGVGLVSTDTQYF
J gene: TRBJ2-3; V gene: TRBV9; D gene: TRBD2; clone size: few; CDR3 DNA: TGTGCCAGCAGCGAGGCGGGACTAGCGGGGTCTAGCACAGATACGCAGTATTTT; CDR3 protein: CASSEAGLAGSSTDTQYF
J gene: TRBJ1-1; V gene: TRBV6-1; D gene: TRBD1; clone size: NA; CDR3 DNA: TGTGCCAGCAGGGTCGGACAGGGGAGCACTGAAGCTTTCTTT; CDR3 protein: CASRVGQGSTEAFF
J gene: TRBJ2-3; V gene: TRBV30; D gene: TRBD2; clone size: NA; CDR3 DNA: TGTGCCTGGTATCCCCCGGGACTAGCGGGGGGGCGGAAAACAGATACGCAGTATTTT; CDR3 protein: CAWYPPGLAGGRKTDTQYF
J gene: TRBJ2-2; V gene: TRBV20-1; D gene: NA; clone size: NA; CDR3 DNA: TGCAGTGCCATAACTCTCGCGAACACCGGGGAGCTGTTTTTT; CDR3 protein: CSAITLANTGELFF
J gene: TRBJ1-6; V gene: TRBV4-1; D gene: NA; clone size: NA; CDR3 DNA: TGCGCCAGCAGCCAATGGGCAGGGGCTCCCACCTCGCCCCTCCACTTT; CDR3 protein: CASSQWAGAPTSPLHF
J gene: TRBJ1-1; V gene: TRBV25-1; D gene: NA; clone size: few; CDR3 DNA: TGTGCCAGCACCTCCCCGGCAGGAGCTTTCTTT; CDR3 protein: CASTSPAGAFF
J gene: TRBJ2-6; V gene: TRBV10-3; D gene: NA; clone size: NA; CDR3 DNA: TGTGCCATCAGTGAGCAGAATTCCGGGGCCAACGTCCTGACTTTC; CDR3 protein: CAISEQNSGANVLTF